This TCR beta chain was profiled in a study of cytomegalovirus exposure and HLA in healthy donors. Overall study findings and caveats: In a later analysis, HLA-associated TCR beta chains were more clonally expanded than equally common others. Testing in vitro showed three CMV-associated chains specific for CMV antigens. Most TCR sequences were uncommon, yet certain public TCRs appeared in many donors. Later analysis suggested most CMV-associated TCR beta chains were HLA-restricted.

It was with 60 Vbeta and 13 Jbeta primers that the PCR ran. Generated by immunoSEQ multiplex PCR, the TCRdb table keeps only in-frame clones and is missing some. The repertoire consists of more than 200,000 clones, with about 80% occurring once and the leading ten covering around 6%. V was cut by 4 bases and J by 0 bases, with 17 bases left in between. This CDR3 has 16 amino acids. Germline loops: CDR1 SGDLS, CDR2 YYNGEE. Of note for this clone: The antigen is undetermined.

The V gene is TRBV9, the J gene TRBJ2-7; a possible D gene is TRBD2 (5 bases). The source of this sequence is a man aged 40-55 years in good health and CMV-seropositive. The sample consisted of PBMCs. CDR3 sequence (DNA): TGTGCCAGCAGCTTCCGGTGGGCAGCGGACTCCTACGAGCAGTACTTC. Its protein is CASSFRWAADSYEQYF.